This paragraph covers one TCR beta chain sequence. Its specificity is not known. This specimen comes from a study of T cell responses to AZD1222 COVID-19 vaccine. V was shortened by 4 bases and J by 4 bases, with 7 bases between the two germline ends. Germline V lookup: CDR1 MDHEN, CDR2 SYDVKM. There are 13 residues in the CDR3. TCRdb's table, derived via immunoSEQ multiplex PCR, lists solely in-frame clones and lacks some. The top ten hold 1.7% of the sample, which has about 210,000 clones, roughly 94% seen once. The study, taken as a whole, reports: Females made up more of the donors, who were largely white British, and clonal diversity may have come out too low.

The receptor comes from an adult who received the MenACWY meningococcal vaccine as a control. This chain joins TRBV28 and TRBJ2-2; tentative D call: TRBD2 (5 bases). Sample: peripheral blood, taken 28 days after the second dose of the MenACWY control vaccine. The CDR3 region is CASSSRVTGELFF. The CDR3 region has the DNA TGTGCCAGCAGTTCGAGGGTCACCGGGGAGCTGTTTTTT. Combining the CDR3 with reference TRBV28 and TRBJ2-2 gives the whole variable domain DVKVTQSSRYLVKRTGEKVFLECVQDMDHENMFWYRQDPGLGLRLIYFSYDVKMKEKGDIPEGYSVSREKKERFSLILESASTNQTSMYLCASSSRVTGELFFGEGSRLTVL.